This T cell receptor beta chain was captured in a study of CD8 T cells in Susac syndrome. V gave up 8 bases and J gave up 4 bases, with 11 bases separating them. Germline-derived CDR1 and CDR2 are LGHDT and YNNKEL (reference sequence). CDR3 length equals 12 residues. A quantity of 0.5 to 1 ug RNA underwent reverse transcription using random hexamers. With immunoSEQ multiplex PCR, TCR beta CDR3 was amplified across 54 Vbeta and 13 Jbeta. TCRdb fed the immunoSEQ multiplex PCR reads into MiXCR, producing one record per CDR3 protein. The data show 200,000 to 250,000 distinct CDR3 sequences, around 95% seen once.

The sequenced sample was CD4+ T cells from PBMCs. The clonotype was recovered from a human donor with multiple sclerosis. J is TRBJ2-5 and V is TRBV3-1, with unresolved D. The CDR3 bases are TGTGCCAGCTCTACCCAGCGAGAGACCCAGTACTTC. Amino acids: CASSTQRETQYF.